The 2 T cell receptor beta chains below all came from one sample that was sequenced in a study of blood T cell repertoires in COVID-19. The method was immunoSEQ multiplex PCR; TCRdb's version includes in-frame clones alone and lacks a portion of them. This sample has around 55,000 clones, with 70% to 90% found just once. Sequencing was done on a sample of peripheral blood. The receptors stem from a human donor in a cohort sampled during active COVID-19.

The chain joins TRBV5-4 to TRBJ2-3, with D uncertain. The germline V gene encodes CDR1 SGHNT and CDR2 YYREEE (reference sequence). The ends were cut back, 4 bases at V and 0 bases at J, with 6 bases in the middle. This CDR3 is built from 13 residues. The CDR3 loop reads CASSPTSTDTQYF. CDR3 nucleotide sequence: TGTGCCAGCAGCCCCACTAGCACAGATACGCAGTATTTT.

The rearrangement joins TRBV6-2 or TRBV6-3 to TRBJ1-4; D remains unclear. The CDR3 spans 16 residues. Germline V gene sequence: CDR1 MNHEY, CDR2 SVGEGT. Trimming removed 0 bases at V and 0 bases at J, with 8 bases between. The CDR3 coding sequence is TGTGCCAGCAGTTACTCGACTTTGACAACTAATGAAAAACTGTTTTTT. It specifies CASSYSTLTTNEKLFF.